These 23 T cell receptor beta chains share one sample of origin, sequenced in a study of T cell responses to AZD1222 COVID-19 vaccine. This table comes from immunoSEQ multiplex PCR, and its TCRdb copy is limited to in-frame clones, with some not included. The repertoire holds more than 90,000 clones, with 86% as singletons. The sample in question was peripheral blood, obtained 28 days after the second AZD1222 dose. The receptor source for this set is an adult who received the AZD1222 COVID-19 vaccine.

This clone was seen more than once but under ten times. The CDR3 region has the DNA TGTGCCAGCAGCTTGGGACAGACTAGTAATGAAAAACTGTTTTTT. Protein product: CASSLGQTSNEKLFF. The chain joins TRBV7-9 to TRBJ1-4; TRBD1 agrees at 7 bases. The CDR3 extends over 15 amino acids. Looked up from germline, CDR1 is SEHNR and CDR2 is FQNEAQ (reference sequence). The V segment lost 3 bases and the J segment 4 bases; nucleotides outside the gene matches: 5.

The chain uses TRBV27 and TRBJ2-3; D perhaps matches TRBD2 (6 bases). The CDR3 spans 16 residues. Germline V gene sequence: CDR1 MNHEY, CDR2 SMNVEV (reference sequence). The V and J ends lost 0 bases and 2 bases respectively, with 12 bases between them. The CDR3, as DNA: TGTGCCAGCAGTTTATCTCAGAGCGGGTACACAGATACGCAGTATTTT. This codes for CASSLSQSGYTDTQYF.

The chain combines TRBV2 with TRBJ1-5; 12 bases are shared with TRBD1. The CDR3 extends over 14 amino acids. Looked up from germline, CDR1 is SNHLY and CDR2 is FYNNEI. Unmatched junction bases numbered 4, after V lost 9 bases and J lost 4 bases. Written as DNA, the CDR3 is TGTGCCAGGTCGGGACAGGGGGCAAATCAGCCCCAGCATTTT. This gives the protein CARSGQGANQPQHF.

This clone has a single count. The chain is built from TRBV7-2 and TRBJ2-7, with D maybe TRBD2 (5 bases). The germline CDR1 and CDR2 sequences are SGHTA and FQGNSA. V shed 1 base and J shed 3 bases, with 10 bases lying between them. The CDR3 is 14 amino acids. CDR3 sequence reads: CASSLVEGGYEQYF. Here the CDR3 DNA reads TGTGCCAGCAGCTTAGTAGAGGGCGGCTACGAGCAGTACTTC.

This chain connects TRBV30 to TRBJ1-2; D perhaps matches TRBD1 (5 bases). The CDR3 runs 15 residues. The germline CDR1 and CDR2 sequences are GTSNPN and SVGIG (reference sequence). Trimming left V 1 base short and J 8 bases short, with 20 bases between. The CDR3 DNA is TGTGCCTGGAGTGGATCCGGGGGGGACGGCGAAGGCTACACCTTC. Translation gives CAWSGSGGDGEGYTF.

The V gene is TRBV9, the J gene TRBJ1-2, with a weak D call TRBD1 (5 bases). Germline V gives CDR1 SGDLS, CDR2 YYNGEE. Between the trimmed V and J ends, which lost 2 bases and 4 bases, there was a span of 15 bases. The CDR3 is made up of 15 amino acids. DNA of the CDR3: TGTGCCAGCAGCGTTGGGCAGGGATCCCCCTATGGCTACACCTTC. This translates into CASSVGQGSPYGYTF.

This chain links TRBV2 with TRBJ1-5, with 7 bases identical to TRBD1. The junction had 13 bases not matched to a gene; V was cut back by 2 bases and J by 6 bases. CDR3 size: 17 residues. Germline assignment: CDR1 SNHLY and CDR2 FYNNEI. CDR3 sequence reads: CASSERSGRGGGQPQHF. CDR3 coding DNA: TGTGCCAGCAGTGAAAGGTCGGGAAGAGGGGGCGGTCAGCCCCAGCATTTT.

The chain couples TRBV7-8 to TRBJ2-7, with a possible D match to TRBD1 (6 bases). The CDR3 contains 15 residues. With 2 bases removed from V and 4 bases from J, the gap between germline ends came to 15 bases. Germline lookup yields CDR1 SGHVS and CDR2 FQNEAQ. The CDR3 reads CASSLRQGSWYEQYF. The CDR3 DNA reads TGTGCCAGCAGCTTACGCCAGGGGAGTTGGTACGAGCAGTACTTC.

This clone was seen a handful of times. This chain uses TRBV11-2 with TRBJ2-7; 7 positions match TRBD1. Unmatched junction bases numbered 14, after V lost 1 base and J lost 5 bases. The CDR3 runs 17 residues. Looked up from germline, CDR1 is SGHAT and CDR2 is FQNNGV. CDR3 sequence: CASSLVPPGQLLDEQYF. CDR3 coding DNA: TGTGCCAGCAGCTTAGTGCCACCGGGACAGCTCCTGGACGAGCAGTACTTC.

This clone has only one observation. The CDR3 region is CASSQAPGVNYGYTF. DNA for the CDR3: TGTGCCAGCAGCCAGGCCCCGGGGGTTAACTATGGCTACACCTTC. The genes are TRBV3-1 (or the pseudogene TRBV3-2) and TRBJ1-2, with D tentatively TRBD1 (5 bases). CDR3 length: 15 residues. CDR1 is LGHDT and CDR2 is YNNKEL in the germline V gene (reference sequence). V was trimmed by 3 bases and J by 1 base, leaving 12 bases between them.

The gene calls are TRBV20-1 and TRBJ1-1; D gene uncertain. Germline CDR1 is DFQATT and CDR2 is SNEGSKA (reference sequence). Deletions cut 3 bases from V and 3 bases from J, with 5 bases between. The CDR3 covers 11 residues. The CDR3, as DNA: TGCAGTGCTAGCATGGACACTGAAGCTTTCTTT. Its translation is CSASMDTEAFF.

In nucleotides, the CDR3 is TGTGCCAGCAGCTTGAAGGGTTTAAAAAACATTCAGTACTTC. Translation gives CASSLKGLKNIQYF. The chain carries TRBV5-8 and TRBJ2-4; no reliable D call. CDR1 is SGHTS, CDR2 YDEGEE, per germline. This CDR3 is built from 14 residues. V shed 1 base and J shed 4 bases, with 9 bases lying between them.

This chain connects TRBV28 to TRBJ1-4; perhaps TRBD1 as D (5 bases). Germline lookup yields CDR1 MDHEN and CDR2 SYDVKM. This CDR3 spans 13 amino acids. V lost 9 bases and J lost 0, with 8 bases in between. Here the CDR3 DNA reads TGTGCCAGTAGACAGCCAACTAATGAAAAACTGTTTTTT. It specifies CASRQPTNEKLFF.

The chain joins TRBV4-1 to TRBJ1-5, with TRBD1 matching 10 bases. Per germline, CDR1 MGHRA and CDR2 YSYEKL. The CDR3 spans 17 residues. Trimming took 0 bases from V and 3 from J; bases not matched to a gene: 5. The CDR3: CASSQEGTGDHNQPQHF. The CDR3 coding sequence is TGCGCCAGCAGCCAAGAAGGGACAGGGGACCACAATCAGCCCCAGCATTTT.

The genes are TRBV9 and TRBJ2-7, with 11 bases aligning to TRBD2. The trim removed 3 bases at V and 4 bases at J, leaving 3 bases unmatched. Germline V gene sequence: CDR1 SGDLS, CDR2 YYNGEE. CDR3 length equals 14 residues. The CDR3 reads CASSGGTSGYEQYF. Written as DNA, the CDR3 is TGTGCCAGCAGCGGCGGGACTAGCGGTTACGAGCAGTACTTC.

The rearrangement uses TRBV7-2 and TRBJ1-2; TRBD1 might be the D (6 bases). Trimming shortened V by 5 bases and J by 8 bases, and 21 bases separated the two germline ends. Germline V gene data show CDR1 as SGHTA and CDR2 as FQGNSA. This CDR3 region has 15 residues. This CDR3 is CASSPAGHLTGGYTF. The CDR3 DNA reads as TGTGCCAGCAGCCCGGCGGGACACCTCACGGGCGGCTACACCTTC.

The chain joins TRBV24-1 to TRBJ2-6; D remains unclear. Deletions cut 4 bases from V and 3 bases from J, with 15 bases between. The germline V gene encodes CDR1 KGHDR and CDR2 SFDVKD. The CDR3 is 17 amino acids. In nucleotides, the CDR3 is TGTGCCACCAGTGAACCCGGCGCCGGTGATGGGGCCAACGTCCTGACTTTC. This translates into CATSEPGAGDGANVLTF.

The chain links TRBV12-3 or TRBV12-4 to TRBJ2-7; maybe TRBD1 (6 bases). V was shortened by 5 bases and J by 5 bases, with 10 bases between the two germline ends. The length of the CDR3 is 12 residues. CDR3 amino acids: CASSLQGNEQYF. The CDR3 coding sequence is TGTGCCAGCAGTCTACAGGGTAACGAGCAGTACTTC.

V gene TRBV6-2 or TRBV6-3 combines with J gene TRBJ2-1, with a weak D call TRBD2 (6 bases). Germline V lookup: CDR1 MNHEY, CDR2 SVGEGT. Trimming pared 0 bases from V and 10 bases from J, leaving 10 bases between. This CDR3 comprises 13 residues. This chain's CDR3 is CASSYSTSEEQFF. CDR3 coding DNA: TGTGCCAGCAGTTACTCGACTAGTGAAGAGCAGTTCTTC.

V and J are TRBV7-5 and TRBJ2-2; TRBD1 reflects the table's D call only, with no check against the DNA. TRBV7-5 is recorded as a pseudogene. The CDR3 is 17 amino acids. The CDR3 spells CVRSLVSGTVNTGELFF. The CDR3 region has the DNA TGTGTCAGAAGCTTAGTGTCCGGGACAGTTAACACCGGGGAGCTGTTTTTT.

This chain connects TRBV9 to TRBJ2-7; TRBD2 matches 12 bases. The J segment lost 4 bases and the V segment lost 3 bases, leaving 8 bases of the junction unmatched. Germline V CDR1 and CDR2: SGDLS, YYNGEE. The CDR3 contains 16 residues. The CDR3 is CASSATSGSVSYEQYF. CDR3 sequence (DNA): TGTGCCAGCAGCGCGACTAGCGGGAGCGTCTCGTACGAGCAGTACTTC.

V is TRBV4-3 and J is TRBJ1-4; D gene ambiguous. The CDR3 loop spans 15 amino acids. Trimming removed 1 base at V and 8 bases at J, with 14 bases between. In germline, CDR1 is LGHNA, CDR2 YSLEER. The CDR3 reads CASSQVGPAGEKLFF. CDR3 sequence (DNA): TGCGCCAGCAGCCAAGTCGGTCCCGCGGGGGAAAAACTGTTTTTT.

This chain uses TRBV7-8 with TRBJ1-5; 11 bases map to TRBD1. This CDR3 region has 18 residues. V gave up 6 bases and J gave up 2 bases; unmatched junction bases: 12. Germline assignment: CDR1 SGHVS and CDR2 FQNEAQ. The CDR3: CASSIGQGATFRNQPQHF. In DNA form, the CDR3 reads TGTGCCAGCAGTATAGGACAGGGGGCAACTTTCCGCAATCAGCCCCAGCATTTT.